These T cell receptor beta chains were read from a single sample in a study of shared clonotypes between healthy human individuals. TCRdb keeps only in-frame clones here, not all; method: immunoSEQ multiplex PCR. The sample carries some 2.1 million clones, approximately 95% recorded once. The material sequenced was naive CD8+ T cells sorted from blood. The receptors come from a young man in good health. The CDR3 runs from the conserved cysteine through the conserved F or W. Fields, in order: CDR3 DNA, CDR3 protein, V gene, clone size, J gene, D gene. A D gene is named only where the DNA matches it firmly. Clone size is shown for a subset of rows, as once, few, many or a class of expanded clone.

TGCGCCAGCAGCCCCGGGACAGGCCCCGGGGAGCTGTTTTTT,CASSPGTGPGELFF,TRBV4-3,once,TRBJ2-2,TRBD1
TGTGCCAGCAGCCTCTACAGGGACCTTAGCAATCAGCCCCAGCATTTT,CASSLYRDLSNQPQHF,TRBV5-6,few,TRBJ1-5,NA
TGTGCCAGCAGTGAGCTAGCGGGAGGGTTACCTCTAGCCAAAAACATTCAGTACTTC,CASSELAGGLPLAKNIQYF,TRBV2,NA,TRBJ2-4,TRBD2
TGTGCCAGCAGCTCGGGACAGGGGGCCTATAATGAAAAACTGTTTTTT,CASSSGQGAYNEKLFF,TRBV7-9,NA,TRBJ1-4,TRBD1
TGCAGCGTTGTGGCCCAGACAGTATATCTCGAGCAGTACTTC,CSVVAQTVYLEQYF,TRBV29-1,NA,TRBJ2-7,NA
TGTGCCAGCAGTTTAAATGCAGGACAGCCCCAGCATTTT,CASSLNAGQPQHF,TRBV28,NA,TRBJ1-5,NA
TGTGCCAGCAGCTCTTTAAGTGTCGTAAACGGTGAAGCTTTCTTT,CASSSLSVVNGEAFF,TRBV6-5,NA,TRBJ1-1,NA
TGTGCCAGCAGTGACATACTAGCGGGAGTGAGTACGCAGTATTTT,CASSDILAGVSTQYF,TRBV25-1,NA,TRBJ2-3,TRBD2
TGTGCCAGCAGTCAGCGGGAGCTAGAGACCCAGTACTTC,CASSQRELETQYF,TRBV5-4,NA,TRBJ2-5,TRBD2
TGTGCCAGCAGTGAAGCGCAGGAGTATAGCAATCAGCCCCAGCATTTT,CASSEAQEYSNQPQHF,TRBV6-1,once,TRBJ1-5,NA
TGTGCCAGCAGCTTCTTGAACACTGAAGCTTTCTTT,CASSFLNTEAFF,TRBV7-2,NA,TRBJ1-1,NA
TGCGCCAGCAGCCAAGATCCGGGGGAACCCTACGAGCAGTACTTC,CASSQDPGEPYEQYF,TRBV4-1,NA,TRBJ2-7,NA
TGCGCCAGCAGCCAATCTTTACACGGGGCCTACGAGCAGTACTTC,CASSQSLHGAYEQYF,TRBV4-1,NA,TRBJ2-7,NA
TGTGCCATCAGTGAGGAAGTAGCGGGAGCTTATGAGCAGTTCTTC,CAISEEVAGAYEQFF,TRBV10-3,NA,TRBJ2-1,TRBD2
TGTGCCAGCAGCGTTGAGGGACAGGTCCTGGACGAGCAGTACTTC,CASSVEGQVLDEQYF,TRBV9,NA,TRBJ2-7,TRBD1
TGTGCCAGTAGTATCTCGTGGACAGGCGACTACGAGCAGTACTTC,CASSISWTGDYEQYF,TRBV19,once,TRBJ2-7,TRBD1
TGTGCCAGCAGTTGGGGACAGGGATCGGCTGAGCAGTTCTTC,CASSWGQGSAEQFF,TRBV27,NA,TRBJ2-1,TRBD1
TGTGCCAGCAGTGAAACAGGGGCCTACGAGCAGTACTTC,CASSETGAYEQYF,TRBV2,NA,TRBJ2-7,TRBD1
TGTGCCAGCAGCTTAGCGACGGGGCTGAACACTGAAGCTTTCTTT,CASSLATGLNTEAFF,TRBV7-9,NA,TRBJ1-1,NA
TGTGCCTTAGGGACAGCCTTCTACGAGCAGTACTTC,CALGTAFYEQYF,TRBV30,NA,TRBJ2-7,TRBD1
TGTGCCAGCAGTTACTCCTGGGACAGCCAAGAGACCCAGTACTTC,CASSYSWDSQETQYF,TRBV6-6,NA,TRBJ2-5,TRBD1
TGTGCCAGCAGCTTGGGACAGGGACCCACAGATACGCAGTATTTT,CASSLGQGPTDTQYF,TRBV5-8,NA,TRBJ2-3,TRBD1
TGTGCCAGCAGCGTCGAGGGGGCGCCGCGGGAGACCCAGTACTTC,CASSVEGAPRETQYF,TRBV9,NA,TRBJ2-5,TRBD1
TGCGCCAGCAGCTTGGAACTAGCGGGAGAGTACACCGGGGAGCTGTTTTTT,CASSLELAGEYTGELFF,TRBV5-1,NA,TRBJ2-2,TRBD2
TGTGCCAGCAGCCAGGGGGCGGACACCGGGGAGCTGTTTTTT,CASSQGADTGELFF,TRBV6-5,NA,TRBJ2-2,TRBD1
TGTGCCAGCAGTTTATGGGAAACCCCCTACGAGCAGTACTTC,CASSLWETPYEQYF,TRBV27,NA,TRBJ2-7,NA
TGTGCCAGCAGGGGGCAAACAGGGTCCCCCTACGAGCAGTACTTC,CASRGQTGSPYEQYF,TRBV2,NA,TRBJ2-7,NA
TGTGCCAGCAGCTCGGACAGGGGGAACACCGGGGAGCTGTTTTTT,CASSSDRGNTGELFF,TRBV6-6,NA,TRBJ2-2,TRBD1
TGTGCCAGCAGCTGGGGGTCGAGTGAAGCTTTCTTT,CASSWGSSEAFF,TRBV7-9,NA,TRBJ1-1,NA
TGTGCCAGCAGCCCCCCCTCCAATAACTGGGAGCAGTACTTC,CASSPPSNNWEQYF,TRBV13,NA,TRBJ2-7,NA
TGTGCCAGCAGCCAAGGCTGGGGGGGCTACGAGCAGTACTTC,CASSQGWGGYEQYF,TRBV14,NA,TRBJ2-7,TRBD2
TGTGCCAGCAGTTTCGGGCCATATAATTCACCCCTCCACTTT,CASSFGPYNSPLHF,TRBV28,NA,TRBJ1-6,NA
TGTGCCAGCAGCTTGGTCAGGGAGGTGAACACTGAAGCTTTCTTT,CASSLVREVNTEAFF,TRBV5-6,NA,TRBJ1-1,NA
TGTGCCTGGAGCGCCGGGACAGGGAACCACGAGCAGTACTTC,CAWSAGTGNHEQYF,TRBV30,NA,TRBJ2-7,TRBD1
TGTGCCATCAGTGAAATGGGGACAGGAGTCTATGACGAGCAGTACTTC,CAISEMGTGVYDEQYF,TRBV10-3,once,TRBJ2-7,TRBD1
TGTGCCAGCAGCTACGGACTAGCGGGAGCCTACGAGCAGTACTTC,CASSYGLAGAYEQYF,TRBV27,NA,TRBJ2-7,TRBD2
TGTGCAAGCCGCGACCAGCGAGGATTCTACAATGAGCAGTTCTTC,CASRDQRGFYNEQFF,TRBV12-2,NA,TRBJ2-1,NA
TGTGCCAGCAGCGACGGGACAAGACCCTACGAGCAGTACTTC,CASSDGTRPYEQYF,TRBV9,NA,TRBJ2-7,NA
TGTGCCAGCAGCTGGGCTAGCGGGGAGATCTACAATGAGCAGTTCTTC,CASSWASGEIYNEQFF,TRBV5-6,NA,TRBJ2-1,TRBD2
TGTGCCAGCACCGGACAGGAGAACTTCTACAATGAGCAGTTCTTC,CASTGQENFYNEQFF,TRBV2,NA,TRBJ2-1,TRBD1
TGTGCCAGCAGCCACCTCCTGGGGGAAGAGACCCAGTACTTC,CASSHLLGEETQYF,TRBV4-2,NA,TRBJ2-5,NA
TGCGCCAGCAGCCCGGGACAGGGTGGCGAGCAGTACTTC,CASSPGQGGEQYF,TRBV5-1,NA,TRBJ2-7,TRBD1
TGTGCCAGCACCCCTAGCGGGTTCCAAGAGACCCAGTACTTC,CASTPSGFQETQYF,TRBV27,NA,TRBJ2-5,TRBD2
TGTGCCAGCAGCTTGGCTCTTTGGGGGAACTATGGCTACACCTTC,CASSLALWGNYGYTF,TRBV5-6,NA,TRBJ1-2,NA
TGTGCCAGCAGTTCCTCCCCAGGATGGAACACTGAAGCTTTCTTT,CASSSSPGWNTEAFF,TRBV6-5,NA,TRBJ1-1,NA
TGTGCCAGCAGCTTAGACGGGCGTGCTGAAGCTTTCTTT,CASSLDGRAEAFF,TRBV11-2,NA,TRBJ1-1,NA
TGTGCCAGCAGCTCTCGCGGCAGGACAGGGGTGAATGAGCAGTTCTTC,CASSSRGRTGVNEQFF,TRBV11-2,NA,TRBJ2-1,TRBD1
TGCGCCAGCAGCCAAGGTCTGGGGATGGATACTACTACCGGGGAGCTGTTTTTT,CASSQGLGMDTTTGELFF,TRBV4-1,NA,TRBJ2-2,NA
TGTGCCAGCAGCCTAGGGCACCACGAGCAGTACTTC,CASSLGHHEQYF,TRBV11-2,NA,TRBJ2-7,NA
TGTGCCAGCAGTTCGGTCGCCCATAAAAAGATAGGCTACACCTTC,CASSSVAHKKIGYTF,TRBV27,once,TRBJ1-2,NA
TGTGCCAGCAGTGAATCATATGGCTACACCTTC,CASSESYGYTF,TRBV6-1,NA,TRBJ1-2,NA
TGTGCCAGCAGCCCGGGGGGCCCTGGAGGGCACGAGCAGTACTTC,CASSPGGPGGHEQYF,TRBV5-6,NA,TRBJ2-7,NA
TGTGCCAGTAGTATCGAACAGGGGGCAGATACGCAGTATTTT,CASSIEQGADTQYF,TRBV19,once,TRBJ2-3,TRBD1
TGTGCTAGCAGCTTGGGGACAGGTTACGAGCAGTACTTC,CASSLGTGYEQYF,TRBV7-7,NA,TRBJ2-7,TRBD1
TGTGCCAGCAGCTTAGGACCCTCTGGCTACAATGAGCAGTTCTTC,CASSLGPSGYNEQFF,TRBV7-9,NA,TRBJ2-1,NA
TGTGCCAGTAGTCCCTGGGGGACAGGCTCCTACGAGCAGTACTTC,CASSPWGTGSYEQYF,TRBV19,NA,TRBJ2-7,TRBD1
TGTGCCAGCAGCTTGGGCCTAGCGGGGGGGAATGAGCAGTTCTTC,CASSLGLAGGNEQFF,TRBV5-4,NA,TRBJ2-1,TRBD2
TGTGCCACCAGCAGAGATGGAAATGACTATGGCTACACCTTC,CATSRDGNDYGYTF,TRBV15,NA,TRBJ1-2,NA
TGTGCCAGCAGCTCCGGGACGAAAGGGAATGAGCAGTTCTTC,CASSSGTKGNEQFF,TRBV27,NA,TRBJ2-1,NA